The 4 T cell receptor beta chains listed next were all sequenced from one sample in a study of breast tumors, draining lymph nodes, adjacent tissues (dated by TCRdb to about 2016). Libraries were prepared through multiplex PCR. The instrument was an Illumina HiSeq 2000. TCRdb reanalyzed the raw reads on its own, using fastp at Q25 for trimming and MiXCR for clone calling, and kept in-frame beta chains. Identical CDR3 proteins give one entry, which carries the most common genes and DNA. The table for this sample lists about 140,000 distinct CDR3 sequences; over 25% of them were counted only once. 2% to 2.5% of the sample comes from the top ten. The lymph node samples were taken from the axillary draining lymph nodes of breast cancer patients. Sequencing was performed on axillary lymph node tissue. Receptor source: a female donor with breast cancer. Some clones in this sample may be carry-over from other donors' samples.

This clonotype was counted ten times or more. The chain links TRBV20-1 to TRBJ2-3; D call uncertain. The CDR3 has 13 amino acids. V was pared by 3 bases and J by 0 bases, with 7 bases between. Germline values: CDR1 DFQATT, CDR2 SNEGSKA (reference sequence). The CDR3 is CSARTPSTDTQYF. In nucleotides, the CDR3 is TGCAGTGCTAGGACGCCGAGCACAGATACGCAGTATTTT.

The gene calls are TRBV20-1 and TRBJ2-5; maybe TRBD2 (6 bases). This CDR3 contains 12 residues. The germline V and J ends were trimmed by 7 bases and 14 bases, with 23 bases remaining between them. CDR1 is DFQATT, CDR2 SNEGSKA, per germline (reference sequence). The CDR3 loop reads CSVTPPLGTPYF. In DNA form, the CDR3 reads TGCAGTGTTACCCCCCCCCTCGGGACTCCCTACTTC.

This clonotype was detected many times. The CDR3 loop is CATGKSSYNSPLHF. Written as DNA, the CDR3 is TGTGCCACCGGAAAGAGCTCCTATAATTCACCCCTCCACTTT. The rearrangement uses TRBV27 and TRBJ1-6; D is unclear. Germline V gene sequence: CDR1 MNHEY, CDR2 SMNVEV (reference sequence). Trimming pared 10 bases from V and 0 bases from J, leaving 10 bases between. The CDR3 is made up of 14 amino acids.

This clonotype was detected ten times or more. The chain has TRBV18 and TRBJ1-5, with D maybe TRBD1 (5 bases). Per the germline V gene, CDR1 is KGHSH and CDR2 is LQKENI. The V end lost 1 base, the J end lost 2 bases, and 9 bases lay between the germline ends. The CDR3 runs to 15 residues. This CDR3 is CASSPQGTGNQPQHF. DNA for the CDR3: TGTGCCAGCTCACCACAAGGGACGGGCAATCAGCCCCAGCATTTT.